This T cell receptor (beta chain) was identified during a study of blood T cells in healthy people across ages. As for this clonotype: Its antigen is not identified.

Primed by a sample-barcoded 5' primer and a J-beta primer mix, a second PCR proceeded for about 6 to 11 cycles. TCRdb ran MiXCR on the 5' RACE reads and lists one entry per CDR3 protein. The sample has around 1.5 million distinct CDR3 sequences; 42% are singletons. Study results and caveats: The fall in TCR beta diversity per million T cells was roughly linear with age.

This CDR3 has 16 residues. V lost 7 bases to trimming and J lost 0 bases; unmatched junction nucleotides: 11. Healthy individuals of Caucasian origin from Russia, aged 6 to 90, served as donors. Per-sample PBMC isolation yielded at least 7 million cells. The sequence was collected from a woman aged 18-29 years in good health. Material for sequencing was blood. The chain employs TRBV12-3 or TRBV12-4 and TRBJ1-1; 7 bases line up with TRBD1. CDR3 loop: CASTETGRSMNTEAFF. The CDR3 region has the DNA TGTGCCAGCACAGAGACAGGGCGATCGATGAACACTGAAGCTTTCTTT.